The clone carrying this T cell receptor beta chain appeared many times. The data are from a study of naive and memory T cell subsets. The beta constant-region primer was an equimolar mix of two oligonucleotides covering TRBC1 and TRBC2. MiXCR, run by TCRdb on the UMI-ligation and nested PCR reads, gives a single entry per CDR3 protein. Of 140,000 to 150,000 distinct CDR3 sequences listed, about a sixth were seen once; the top ten hold more than 0.13%. This CDR3 has 14 residues. Losses at the gene ends were 2 bases for V and 9 bases for J; bases not matched to a gene: 6. Material: naive CD4+ T cells from blood. The source of this sequence is a human donor in good health. The chain joins TRBV12-3 or TRBV12-4 to TRBJ2-1, with 8 bases matching TRBD2. In DNA, the CDR3 is TGTGCCAGCAGTTTAACCGGGAGGGCCGGTGAGCAGTTCTTC. Translating gives CASSLTGRAGEQFF.